This T cell receptor beta chain was recovered during a study of cytomegalovirus exposure and HLA in healthy donors. Overall study findings and caveats: Most of the TCR beta V segments (in an earlier analysis) were productive either about 90% or about 30% of the time.

A remark on this clone: The target antigen is unknown.

PCR used 60 Vbeta primers and 13 Jbeta primers. TCRdb's table, derived via immunoSEQ multiplex PCR, lists solely in-frame clones and lacks some. The top ten hold 1.4% to 1.5% of the sample, which has 150,000 to 200,000 clones, about three quarters seen once. The material sequenced was PBMCs. This TCR was recovered from a young man in good health and CMV-seronegative.

CDR3: CASSRNTGELFF. For the CDR3, the DNA is TGTGCCAGCAGTCGTAACACCGGGGAGCTGTTTTTT. V usage is TRBV6-6 and J usage is TRBJ2-2; D is undetermined. The CDR3 is made up of 12 amino acids. The V end lost 5 bases, the J end lost 2 bases, and 3 bases lay between the germline ends. The germline V gene has CDR1 MNHNY and CDR2 SVGAGI (reference sequence).